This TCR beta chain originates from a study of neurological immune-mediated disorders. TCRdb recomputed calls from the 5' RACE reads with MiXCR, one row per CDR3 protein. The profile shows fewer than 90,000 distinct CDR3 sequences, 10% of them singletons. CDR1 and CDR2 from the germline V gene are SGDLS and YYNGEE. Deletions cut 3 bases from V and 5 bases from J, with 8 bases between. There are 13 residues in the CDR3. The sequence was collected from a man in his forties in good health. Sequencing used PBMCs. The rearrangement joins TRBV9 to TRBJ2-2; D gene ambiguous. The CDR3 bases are TGTGCCAGCAGCGAGAGCCAAACCGGGGAGCTGTTTTTT. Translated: CASSESQTGELFF.